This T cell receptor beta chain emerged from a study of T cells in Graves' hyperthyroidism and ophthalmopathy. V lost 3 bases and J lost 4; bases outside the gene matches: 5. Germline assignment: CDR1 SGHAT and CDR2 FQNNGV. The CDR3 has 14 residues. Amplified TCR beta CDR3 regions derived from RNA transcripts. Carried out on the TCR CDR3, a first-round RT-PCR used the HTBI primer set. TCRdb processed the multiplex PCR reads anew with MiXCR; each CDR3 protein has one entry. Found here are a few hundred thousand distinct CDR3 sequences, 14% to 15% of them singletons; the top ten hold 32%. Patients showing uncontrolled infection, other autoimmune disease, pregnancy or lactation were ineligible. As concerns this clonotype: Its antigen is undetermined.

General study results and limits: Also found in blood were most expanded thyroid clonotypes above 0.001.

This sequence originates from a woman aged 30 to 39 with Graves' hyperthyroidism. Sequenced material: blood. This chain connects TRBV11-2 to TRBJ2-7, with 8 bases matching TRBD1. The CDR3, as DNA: TGTGCCAGCAGCTTCGGCAGGGGGCTATACGAGCAGTACTTC. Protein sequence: CASSFGRGLYEQYF.